The table lists the clone carrying this T cell receptor beta chain with many counts. What it binds is unknown. This record comes from a study of identical twins. The CDR3 covers 15 residues. Germline loops: CDR1 SNHLY, CDR2 FYNNEI. V lost 7 bases to trimming and J lost 0 bases; unmatched junction nucleotides: 7. The study, taken as a whole, reports: Shared out-of-frame alpha sequences (those common to twins) showed excess low generation probability. High-abundance cord blood beta clonotypes had fewer insertions; memory repertoires showed none.

TCRdb reprocessed the 5' RACE reads with MiXCR, giving one entry per CDR3 protein. The sample carries 400,000 to 500,000 distinct CDR3 sequences, around a sixth recorded once. The TCR was taken from a man aged 45-65 years in good health. The chain couples TRBV2 to TRBJ2-3; 7 positions match TRBD2. Sequencing was done on a sample of naive T cells sorted from blood. The CDR3, as DNA: TGTGCCAGCACCCAAAGCGGGGTCAGCACAGATACGCAGTATTTT. This gives the protein CASTQSGVSTDTQYF. Combining the CDR3 with reference TRBV2 and TRBJ2-3 gives the whole variable domain EPEVTQTPSHQVTQMGQEVILRCVPISNHLYFYWYRQILGQKVEFLVSFYNNEISEKSEIFDDQFSVERPDGSNFTLKIRSTKLEDSAMYFCASTQSGVSTDTQYFGPGTRLTVL.